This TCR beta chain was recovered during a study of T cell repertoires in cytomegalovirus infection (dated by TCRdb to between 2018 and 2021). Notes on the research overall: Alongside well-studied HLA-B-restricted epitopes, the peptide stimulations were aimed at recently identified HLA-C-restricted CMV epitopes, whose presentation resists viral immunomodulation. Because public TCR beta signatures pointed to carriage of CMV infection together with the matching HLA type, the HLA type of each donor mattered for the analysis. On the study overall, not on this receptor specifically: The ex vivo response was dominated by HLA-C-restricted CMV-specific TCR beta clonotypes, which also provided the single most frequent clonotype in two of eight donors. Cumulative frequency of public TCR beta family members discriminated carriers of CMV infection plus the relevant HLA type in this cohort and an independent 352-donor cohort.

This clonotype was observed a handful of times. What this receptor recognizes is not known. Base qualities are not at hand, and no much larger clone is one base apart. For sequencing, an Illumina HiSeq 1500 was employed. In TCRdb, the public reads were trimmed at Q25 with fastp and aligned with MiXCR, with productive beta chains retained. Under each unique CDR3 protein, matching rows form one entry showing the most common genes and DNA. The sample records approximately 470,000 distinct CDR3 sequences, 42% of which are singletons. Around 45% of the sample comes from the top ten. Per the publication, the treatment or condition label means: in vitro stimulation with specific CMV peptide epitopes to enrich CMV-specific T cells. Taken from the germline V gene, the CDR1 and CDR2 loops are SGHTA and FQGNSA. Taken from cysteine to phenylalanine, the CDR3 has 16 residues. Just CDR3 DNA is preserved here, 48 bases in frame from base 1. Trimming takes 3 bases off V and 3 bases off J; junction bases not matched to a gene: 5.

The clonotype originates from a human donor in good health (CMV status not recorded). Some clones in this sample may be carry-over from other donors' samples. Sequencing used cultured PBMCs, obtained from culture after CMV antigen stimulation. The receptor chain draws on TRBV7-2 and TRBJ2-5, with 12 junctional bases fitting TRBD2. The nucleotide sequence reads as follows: TGTGCCAGCAGCTTGCGACTAGCGGGAGTGAAAGAGACCCAGTACTTC. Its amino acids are CASSLRLAGVKETQYF.